The 10 T cell receptor beta chains below all came from one sample that was sequenced in a study of PD-1 blockade in classical Hodgkin lymphoma. The time point was: newly diagnosed, previously untreated cHL patient sample. Sequencing used immunoSEQ multiplex PCR; TCRdb keeps in-frame clones, though not all of them. In the table there are 15,000 to 20,000 clones, around 90% of which are singletons. Sequencing was carried out using peripheral blood mononuclear cells (PBMCs). The receptors were gathered from a human donor with classical Hodgkin lymphoma.

The V call is TRBV7-9, the J call TRBJ2-1; the match to TRBD2 covers 7 bases. Trimming removed 5 bases from V and 4 bases from J; junction bases left unmatched: 11. This CDR3 is 16 amino acids long. Looked up from germline, CDR1 is SEHNR and CDR2 is FQNEAQ (reference sequence). DNA for the CDR3: TGTGCCAGCAGCGCCACTAGCGATTGGGCTTACAATGAGCAGTTCTTC. Protein sequence: CASSATSDWAYNEQFF. The variable domain in full, with the rest retrieved from reference TRBV7-9 and TRBJ2-1, is DTGVSQNPRHKITKRGQNVTFRCDPISEHNRLYWYRQTLGQGPEFLTYFQNEAQLEKSRLLSDRFSAERPKGSFSTLEIQRTEQGDSAMYLCASSATSDWAYNEQFFGPGTRLTVL.

This clone was picked up a small number of times. This chain links TRBV7-9 with TRBJ1-3; the D is unclear. Germline V lookup: CDR1 SEHNR, CDR2 FQNEAQ (reference sequence). The CDR3 length is 16 residues. The V gene lost 4 bases and the J gene lost 4 bases, with 17 bases spanning the gap. CDR3 DNA: TGTGCCAGCAGCTCTCGACGGGCTGATCAGGGAAACACCATATATTTT. Translated, it gives CASSSRRADQGNTIYF.

The V gene is TRBV4-1, the J gene TRBJ2-1, with 7 bases fitting TRBD1. The CDR3 extends over 16 amino acids. Germline-derived CDR1 and CDR2 are MGHRA and YSYEKL. With V trimmed by 0 bases and J by 2 bases, 4 bases remained unmatched. The CDR3 loop is CASSQESRGTYNEQFF. The CDR3 DNA reads as TGCGCCAGCAGCCAAGAGAGCAGGGGGACCTACAATGAGCAGTTCTTC.

This clone has a single count. The chain employs TRBV11-2 and TRBJ1-2, with no clear D. Trimming removed 5 bases from V and 8 bases from J, with 15 bases in between. Germline-derived CDR1 and CDR2 are SGHAT and FQNNGV. This CDR3 has 13 residues. CDR3: CASSQTPNRGYTF. DNA of the CDR3: TGTGCCAGCAGCCAAACTCCCAACCGGGGCTACACCTTC.

The chain has TRBV6-1 and TRBJ1-5, with no clear D. The germline V gene has CDR1 MNHNS and CDR2 SASEGT. The CDR3 runs 17 residues. The ends were cut back, 3 bases at V and 4 bases at J, with 19 bases in the middle. CDR3 nucleotides: TGTGCCAGCAGTGATTGGCAGGCGAAATCTTATAATCAGCCCCAGCATTTT. Residues: CASSDWQAKSYNQPQHF.

Comment on this clone: Other DNA sequences within the sample encode an identical CDR3. This chain uses TRBV20-1 with TRBJ2-7; D is unclear. The V gene lost 3 bases and the J gene lost 4 bases, with 4 bases spanning the gap. Per germline, CDR1 DFQATT and CDR2 SNEGSKA (reference sequence). The CDR3 spans 10 residues. CDR3 sequence (DNA): TGCAGTGCTAGCGCGTACGAGCAGTACTTC. It codes for CSASAYEQYF.

The chain employs TRBV19 and TRBJ2-3; D not certain. The V and J ends lost 5 bases and 6 bases respectively, with 9 bases between them. This CDR3 region has 12 residues. The V gene's germline CDR1 is LNHDA and CDR2 SQIVND (reference sequence). CDR3 loop: CASSSRLDTQYF. The CDR3 region has the DNA TGTGCCAGTAGTTCTCGTTTGGATACGCAGTATTTT.

This clone was seen only a few times. J is TRBJ1-2 and V is TRBV7-9, with 8 bases lining up with TRBD1. J lost 9 bases, V lost 1 base, and 7 bases had no gene match. CDR3 length: 14 residues. Germline CDR1 SEHNR, CDR2 FQNEAQ (reference sequence). CDR3 protein: CASSLDGQGISYTF. CDR3 DNA sequence: TGTGCCAGCAGCTTAGACGGACAGGGAATAAGCTACACCTTC.

The chain joins TRBV7-2 to TRBJ2-7, with TRBD1 as a possible D gene (5 bases). Germline values: CDR1 SGHTA, CDR2 FQGNSA. This CDR3 is 12 amino acids long. V lost 1 base, J lost 11 bases, and 12 bases lay in between. The CDR3 coding sequence is TGTGCCAGCAGCTTAGAAGACAGAAATGAGTACTTC. Translation gives CASSLEDRNEYF. The full variable domain, with the rest looked up from reference TRBV7-2 and TRBJ2-7, is GAGVSQSPSNKVTEKGKDVELRCDPISGHTALYWYRQSLGQGLEFLIYFQGNSAPDKSGLPSDRFSAERTGGSVSTLTIQRTQQEDSAVYLCASSLEDRNEYFGPGTRLTVT.

This clone was observed a handful of times. V and J are TRBV27 and TRBJ2-1, with TRBD2 identical over 11 bases. J gave up 2 bases and V 5 bases, and 2 bases lay outside the gene matches. Germline V gene data show CDR1 as MNHEY and CDR2 as SMNVEV (reference sequence). This CDR3 is 15 amino acids long. The CDR3, as DNA: TGTGCCAGCAGTAGTAGCGGGAGGGCCTACAATGAGCAGTTCTTC. Amino acids: CASSSSGRAYNEQFF.